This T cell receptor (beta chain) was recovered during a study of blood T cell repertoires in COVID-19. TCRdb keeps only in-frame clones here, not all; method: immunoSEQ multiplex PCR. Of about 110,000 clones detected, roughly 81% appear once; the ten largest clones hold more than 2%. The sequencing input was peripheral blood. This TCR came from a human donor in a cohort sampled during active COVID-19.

DNA of the CDR3: TGTGCCAGCAGCTTGGCTGTTACAGATACGCAGTATTTT. Its translation: CASSLAVTDTQYF. This chain links TRBV5-4 with TRBJ2-3; D ambiguous. This CDR3 is built from 13 residues. CDR1 is SGHNT, CDR2 YYREEE, per germline (reference sequence). V lost 0 bases to trimming and J lost 3 bases, with 5 bases between them. Filled out from reference TRBV5-4 and TRBJ2-3, the complete variable domain reads ETGVTQSPTHLIKTRGQQVTLRCSSQSGHNTVSWYQQALGQGPQFIFQYYREEENGRGNFPPRFSGLQFPNYSSELNVNALELDDSALYLCASSLAVTDTQYFGPGTRLTVL.